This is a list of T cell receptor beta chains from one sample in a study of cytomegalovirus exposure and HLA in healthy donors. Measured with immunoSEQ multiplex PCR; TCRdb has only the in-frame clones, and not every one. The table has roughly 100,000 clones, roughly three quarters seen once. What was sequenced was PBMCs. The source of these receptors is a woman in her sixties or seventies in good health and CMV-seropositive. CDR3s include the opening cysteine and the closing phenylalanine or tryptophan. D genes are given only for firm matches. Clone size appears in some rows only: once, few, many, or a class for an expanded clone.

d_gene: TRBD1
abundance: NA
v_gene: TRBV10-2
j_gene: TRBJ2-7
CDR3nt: TGCGCCAGCGGGTCGGACAGGGGGCGGGAGCAGTACTTC
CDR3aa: CASGSDRGREQYF

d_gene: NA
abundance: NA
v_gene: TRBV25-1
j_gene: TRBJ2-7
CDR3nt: TGTGCCAGCAGTGAATACGGTGTGGGACTGTTACCCTACGAGCAGTACTTC
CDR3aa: CASSEYGVGLLPYEQYF

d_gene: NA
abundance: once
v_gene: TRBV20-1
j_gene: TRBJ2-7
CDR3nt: TGCAGTGTCCTCCAGGGGAACGAGCAGTACTTC
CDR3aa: CSVLQGNEQYF

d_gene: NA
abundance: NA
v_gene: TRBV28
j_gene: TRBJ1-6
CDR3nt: TGTGCCAGCAGGGAGGACAGTTCTAATTCACCCCTCCACTTT
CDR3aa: CASREDSSNSPLHF

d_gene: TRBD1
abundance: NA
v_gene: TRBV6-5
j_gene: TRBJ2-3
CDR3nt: TGTGCCAGCAGTTACTCGTACAGGGGGACAGATACGCAGTATTTT
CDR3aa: CASSYSYRGTDTQYF

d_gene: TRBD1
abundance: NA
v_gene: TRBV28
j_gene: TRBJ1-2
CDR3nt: TGTGCCAGCAGTTCCGGGACAGGGTTAGATGGCTACACCTTC
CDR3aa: CASSSGTGLDGYTF

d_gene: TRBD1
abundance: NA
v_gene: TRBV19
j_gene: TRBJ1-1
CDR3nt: TGTGCCAGTGTCCGGGACAGAGGGTTTGACACTGAAGCTTTCTTT
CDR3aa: CASVRDRGFDTEAFF

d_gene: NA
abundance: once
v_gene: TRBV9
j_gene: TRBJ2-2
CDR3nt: TGTGCCAGCAGCGTATTCAGGGACACCGGGGAGCTGTTTTTT
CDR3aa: CASSVFRDTGELFF

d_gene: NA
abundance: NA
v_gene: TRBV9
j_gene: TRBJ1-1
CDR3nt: TGTGCCAGCAGCCCACAACACATGTTGAACACTGAAGCTTTCTTT
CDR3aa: CASSPQHMLNTEAFF

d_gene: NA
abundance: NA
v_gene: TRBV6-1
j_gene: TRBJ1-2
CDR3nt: TGTGCCAGCAGTGAATCTCGGTCCAGGGACTATGGCTACACCTTC
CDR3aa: CASSESRSRDYGYTF

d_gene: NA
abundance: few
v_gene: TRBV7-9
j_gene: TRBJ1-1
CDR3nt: TGTGCCAGCAGCCAACCGGGACATTACCCTGAAGCTTTCTTT
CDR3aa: CASSQPGHYPEAFF

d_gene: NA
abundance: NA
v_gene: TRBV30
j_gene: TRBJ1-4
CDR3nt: TGTGCCTGGAGTTCGGGATTGGAAGAAAAACTGTTTTTT
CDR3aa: CAWSSGLEEKLFF

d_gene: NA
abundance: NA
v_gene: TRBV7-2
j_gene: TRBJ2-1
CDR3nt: TGTGCCAGCAGCTTACACTCCGAGCAGTTCTTC
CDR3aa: CASSLHSEQFF

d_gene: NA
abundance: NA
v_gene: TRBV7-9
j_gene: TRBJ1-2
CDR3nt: TGTGCCAGCAGCTTAGATGAAGTCGTCAGGGCCTATGGCTACACCTTC
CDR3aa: CASSLDEVVRAYGYTF

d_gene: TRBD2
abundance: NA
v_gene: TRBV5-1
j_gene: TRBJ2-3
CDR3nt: TGCGCCAGCAGCTTGGCCTCCGGGACTAGCGCCGCAGATACGCAGTATTTT
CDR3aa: CASSLASGTSAADTQYF

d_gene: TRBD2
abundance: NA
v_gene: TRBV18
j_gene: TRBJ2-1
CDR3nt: TGTGCCAGCACAGGGATAGCGGGAGTCGGAAGCAATGAGCAGTTCTTC
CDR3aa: CASTGIAGVGSNEQFF

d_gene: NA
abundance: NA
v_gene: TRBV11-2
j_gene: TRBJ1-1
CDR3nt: TGTGCCAGCAGCTTCCTAAAAGGGGCTGAAGCTTTCTTT
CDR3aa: CASSFLKGAEAFF